This T cell receptor (beta chain) was retrieved from a study of long-term antiretroviral therapy in people with HIV (dated by TCRdb to between 2021 and 2024). The study in broad terms: The earliest samples were collected about a decade before the 2015 WHO recommendation for immediate ART, when ART was typically delayed until CD4 counts fell. Whether ART initiation and durable HIV suppression were associated with changes in peripheral blood TRB repertoire composition and diversity was tested in a retrospective serial study. The cohort contributed 150 to 200 cryopreserved PBMC samples from 30 to 35 adults with confirmed HIV infection, collected serially over a mean of approximately six years (range 1-12). Among the roughly 30 participants with HIV, fewer than twelve were female. No cross-contamination during QIAcube processing turned up in test extractions that ran a monoclonal T-cell line alongside around 34 polyclonal samples. Study-level results and caveats: CDR3 length ranges in HIV repertoires were narrower than in controls, and network structure suggested an antigen-experienced repertoire with only a slight naive shift after ART. Because cell numbers in pre-ART samples were limited, unsorted PBMC were profiled instead of sorted CD4+ and CD8+ T cells. The samples span the years 2004 to 2017, and the ART regimens used at that time may not be as effective as current regimens. Limited PBMC availability meant only the TCR beta chain was sequenced, without alpha chain pairing. Starting ART was linked to a significant rise in TRB diversity, yet even after long-term ART the diversity remained significantly lower than in transplant donor controls. Inferences about post-ART repertoire changes were limited because no data were available on ART adherence, viral resistance or therapy changes. At every time point, the repertoire was dominated by expanded TRB clones first identified before ART initiation, although this dominance fluctuated and, in many PLHIV, declined after ART.

A remark on this clone: The antigen it recognizes is unknown. Per-nucleotide qualities are absent, and no much larger clonotype sits a single base away.

To be included, a participant needed at least one PBMC sample from before ART initiation plus at least two post-ART samples. Treatment was received in the United States of America by all participants with HIV. Before DNA extraction, cryopreserved samples containing 1-10 million PBMC were thawed and washed. At the time of the earliest PBMC sample, participants with HIV were aged between about 20 and 55 years. Per participant, PBMC samples came from 1-4 timepoints prior to ART initiation and 2-8 timepoints following ART initiation, for a median of 7 samples. For every participant, serial HIV viral load, CD4+ T-cell count, ART history and demographic data were obtained. A Qiagen kit on a QIAcube was used to extract genomic DNA from unsorted PBMC, with samples processed in batches of 12. Sequencing of the TRB variable region was done with the immunoSEQ hsTCRB v3.0 assay at survey level resolution. The targeted TRB sequencing depth was about 35,000-55,000 T-cell genomes per sample. An Illumina MiSeq with a v3 150-cycle kit was used to sequence the pooled TRB libraries. As for the authors' bioinformatics: Repertoire analysis ran in R within a reproducible Nextflow workflow covering QC, data transformation and analysis. LymphoSeq2, an R package for exploring AIRR-Seq data, was used to implement the custom analyses. A handful of samples that yielded fewer than 5000 total TRB sequences were excluded, so that about 200 HIV repertoires were analyzed. Among the approximately 200 retained HIV repertoires, some 57 were collected before ART initiation and over 120 were collected after ART initiation. Each repertoire was downsampled to 5000 TRB nucleotide sequences, and summary statistics were averaged across 100 downsampling iterations. TRB sequences were retained for analysis only if CDR3 regions of at least seven amino acids were present. Diversity was measured with a Shannon entropy-derived clonality score and the Gini coefficient. In repertoire networks, the top 5000 CDR3 amino acid sequences were linked whenever an edit distance of one separated two sequences. For TRB CDR3 amino acid sequences, GLIPH2 was used to predict antigen specificity groups and MHC restriction. CDR3 amino acid sequences were matched against VDJdb and McPAS-TCR to flag known CMV, EBV, HIV or tissue antigen associations. Pre-ART, post-ART and control groups were compared with Wilcoxon signed-rank tests and Holm-Bonferroni correction. Here the immuneACCESS table is served through TCRdb, limited to in-frame sequences with V and J called. Missing clones are a known gap in these copies; in checked studies unresolved V genes cover under half, and the rest lacks a known reason. V and J calls and clone size are as listed in that table; D and trimming were resolved from the DNA. Counted in this sample were 25,000 to 30,000 clones; 82% of them appeared once. 12% to 15% of the sample is in the top ten clones.

The CDR3 contains 18 residues, cysteine and phenylalanine counted. Just CDR3 DNA is preserved here, 54 bases in frame from base 1. V is pruned by 1 base and J by 0 bases, leaving 7 bases of the junction without a gene match. Looking up the germline V gene yields CDR1 SGHRS and CDR2 YFSETQ. The receptor was derived from a man aged 50 to 60 with HIV. The chain couples TRBV5-1 to TRBJ2-3, with 11 junctional bases fitting TRBD2. Sequenced material: unsorted PBMCs, taken 2.9 years after starting antiretroviral therapy. The DNA sequence is given as TGCGCCAGCAGCTTGAGTAGCGGGGGGGCCAGAAGCACAGATACGCAGTATTTT. Translated, this is CASSLSSGGARSTDTQYF. Outside the CDR3, residues come from the reference TRBV5-1 and TRBJ2-3 proteins, so the full variable domain is: KAGVTQTPRYLIKTRGQQVTLSCSPISGHRSVSWYQQTPGQGLQFLFEYFSETQRNKGNFPGRFSGRQFSNSRSEMNVSTLELGDSALYLCASSLSSGGARSTDTQYFGPGTRLTVL.